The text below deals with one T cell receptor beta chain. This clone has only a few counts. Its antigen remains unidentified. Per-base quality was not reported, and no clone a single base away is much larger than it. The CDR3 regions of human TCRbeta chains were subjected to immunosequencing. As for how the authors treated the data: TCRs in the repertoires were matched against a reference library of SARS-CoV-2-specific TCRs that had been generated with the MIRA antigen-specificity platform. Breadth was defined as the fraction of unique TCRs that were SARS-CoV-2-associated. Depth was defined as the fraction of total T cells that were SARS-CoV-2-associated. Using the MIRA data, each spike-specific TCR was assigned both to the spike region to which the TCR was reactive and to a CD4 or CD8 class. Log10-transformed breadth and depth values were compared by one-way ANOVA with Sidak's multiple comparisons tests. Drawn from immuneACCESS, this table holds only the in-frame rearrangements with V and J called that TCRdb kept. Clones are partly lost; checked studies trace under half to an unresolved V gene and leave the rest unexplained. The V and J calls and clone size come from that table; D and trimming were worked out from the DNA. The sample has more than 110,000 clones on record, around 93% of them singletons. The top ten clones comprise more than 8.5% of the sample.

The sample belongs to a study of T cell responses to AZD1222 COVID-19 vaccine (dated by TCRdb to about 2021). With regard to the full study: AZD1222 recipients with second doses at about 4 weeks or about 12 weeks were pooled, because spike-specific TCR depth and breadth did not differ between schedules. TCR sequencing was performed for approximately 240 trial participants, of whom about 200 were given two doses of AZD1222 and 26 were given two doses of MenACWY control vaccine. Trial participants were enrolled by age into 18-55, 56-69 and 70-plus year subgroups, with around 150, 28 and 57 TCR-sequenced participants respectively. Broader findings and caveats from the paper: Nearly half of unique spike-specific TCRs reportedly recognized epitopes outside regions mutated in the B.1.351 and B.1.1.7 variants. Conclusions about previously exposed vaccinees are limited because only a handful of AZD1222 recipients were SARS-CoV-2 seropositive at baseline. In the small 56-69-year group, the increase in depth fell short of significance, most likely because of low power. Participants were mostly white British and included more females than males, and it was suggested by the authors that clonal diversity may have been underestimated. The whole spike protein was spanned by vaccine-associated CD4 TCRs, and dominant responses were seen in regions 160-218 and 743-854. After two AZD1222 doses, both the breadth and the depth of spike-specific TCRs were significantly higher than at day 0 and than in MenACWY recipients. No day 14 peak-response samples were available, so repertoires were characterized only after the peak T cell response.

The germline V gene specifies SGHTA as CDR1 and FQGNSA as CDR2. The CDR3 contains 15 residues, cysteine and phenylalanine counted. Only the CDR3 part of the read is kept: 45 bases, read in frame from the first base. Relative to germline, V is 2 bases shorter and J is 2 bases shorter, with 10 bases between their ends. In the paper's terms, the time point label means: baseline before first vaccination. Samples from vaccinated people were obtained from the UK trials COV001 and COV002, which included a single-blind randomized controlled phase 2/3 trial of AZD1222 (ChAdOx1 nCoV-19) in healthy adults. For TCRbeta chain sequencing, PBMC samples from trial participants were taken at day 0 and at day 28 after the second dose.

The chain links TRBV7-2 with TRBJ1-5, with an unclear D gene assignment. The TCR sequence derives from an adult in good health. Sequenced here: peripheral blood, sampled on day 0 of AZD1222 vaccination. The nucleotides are TGTGCCAGCAGCTTACTGTCTGGGGGCAATCAGCCCCAGCATTTT. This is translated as CASSLLSGGNQPQHF.